These T cell receptor beta chains were read from a single sample in a study of T-cell memory formation after mild COVID-19. TCRdb itself ran the 5' RACE reads through MiXCR, one entry per CDR3 protein. The sample contains 550,000 to 700,000 distinct CDR3 sequences, around 16% of which appear only once. The sequencing sample was made of PBMCs or a T cell subset sorted from them (not recorded which). The receptors shown here come from an adult woman who had mild COVID-19 (a few samples of this study predate the infection). Cell type and time point are not known. CDR3s include the opening cysteine and the closing phenylalanine or tryptophan. The order of the fields is CDR3 protein, CDR3 DNA, clone size, D gene, J gene, V gene. The D gene is left open where the match is weak. Not every row has a clone size; where given, it reads once, few, many or a size class.

CDR3 protein: CASSLVGQGEADTQYF
CDR3 DNA: TGCGCCAGCAGCTTGGTGGGACAGGGTGAGGCCGATACGCAGTATTTT
clone size: .
D gene: TRBD1
J gene: TRBJ2-3
V gene: TRBV5-1

CDR3 protein: CASTPPAGVHEQYF
CDR3 DNA: TGTGCCAGCACCCCCCCAGCGGGAGTTCATGAGCAGTACTTC
clone size: many
D gene: TRBD2
J gene: TRBJ2-7
V gene: TRBV7-9

CDR3 protein: CASNPGQGFSYEQYF
CDR3 DNA: TGTGCCAGCAATCCGGGACAGGGGTTTTCCTACGAGCAGTACTTC
clone size: .
D gene: TRBD1
J gene: TRBJ2-7
V gene: TRBV12-3/TRBV12-4

CDR3 protein: CASSIAGLAGGYTGELFF
CDR3 DNA: TGTGCCAGCAGCATCGCAGGACTAGCGGGGGGGTACACCGGGGAGCTGTTTTTT
clone size: few
D gene: TRBD2
J gene: TRBJ2-2
V gene: TRBV5-4

CDR3 protein: CASSTGPATGGEQYF
CDR3 DNA: TGTGCCAGCAGTACCGGACCAGCCACTGGAGGCGAGCAGTACTTC
clone size: .
D gene: .
J gene: TRBJ2-7
V gene: TRBV2

CDR3 protein: CASSLDGVEGYEQYF
CDR3 DNA: TGCGCCAGCAGCTTGGACGGGGTTGAGGGTTACGAGCAGTACTTC
clone size: few
D gene: .
J gene: TRBJ2-7
V gene: TRBV5-1

CDR3 protein: CASSLDIAGADTQYF
CDR3 DNA: TGTGCCAGCAGCTTAGATATAGCGGGCGCAGATACGCAGTATTTT
clone size: .
D gene: TRBD2
J gene: TRBJ2-3
V gene: TRBV7-8

CDR3 protein: CASSPTGAGNTIYF
CDR3 DNA: TGTGCCAGCAGCCCGACAGGGGCTGGAAACACCATATATTTT
clone size: many
D gene: TRBD1
J gene: TRBJ1-3
V gene: TRBV7-8

CDR3 protein: CSARDGGRLHYGYTF
CDR3 DNA: TGCAGTGCTAGAGATGGGGGGAGACTTCACTATGGCTACACCTTC
clone size: many
D gene: .
J gene: TRBJ1-2
V gene: TRBV20-1

CDR3 protein: CSARDFKTSGRPYNEQFF
CDR3 DNA: TGCAGTGCTAGAGATTTCAAGACTAGCGGGAGACCCTACAATGAGCAGTTCTTC
clone size: .
D gene: TRBD2
J gene: TRBJ2-1
V gene: TRBV20-1

CDR3 protein: CSARRGGDYGYTF
CDR3 DNA: TGCAGTGCCAGGAGGGGGGGGGACTATGGCTACACCTTC
clone size: few
D gene: .
J gene: TRBJ1-2
V gene: TRBV20-1

CDR3 protein: CASMGGGAWELFF
CDR3 DNA: TGTGCCAGCATGGGCGGTGGGGCCTGGGAGCTGTTTTTT
clone size: few
D gene: .
J gene: TRBJ2-2
V gene: TRBV27

CDR3 protein: CATSGDGGTGFTGELFF
CDR3 DNA: TGTGCCACCAGTGGTGACGGTGGGACAGGGTTTACCGGGGAGCTGTTTTTT
clone size: .
D gene: TRBD1
J gene: TRBJ2-2
V gene: TRBV24-1

CDR3 protein: CASSMGLARSSEQYF
CDR3 DNA: TGTGCCAGTAGTATGGGACTAGCGAGGTCAAGCGAGCAGTACTTC
clone size: .
D gene: TRBD2
J gene: TRBJ2-7
V gene: TRBV19

CDR3 protein: CASSQVGSQSGYTF
CDR3 DNA: TGCGCCAGCAGCCAAGTCGGTTCCCAGAGCGGCTACACCTTC
clone size: few
D gene: .
J gene: TRBJ1-2
V gene: TRBV4-3

CDR3 protein: CASSLEERVRGDTQYF
CDR3 DNA: TGCGCCAGCAGCTTGGAGGAACGGGTACGAGGGGATACGCAGTATTTT
clone size: few
D gene: .
J gene: TRBJ2-3
V gene: TRBV5-1

CDR3 protein: CASSLQAGNNEQFF
CDR3 DNA: TGTGCTAGCAGCTTACAGGCGGGTAACAATGAGCAGTTCTTC
clone size: few
D gene: .
J gene: TRBJ2-1
V gene: TRBV7-7

CDR3 protein: CASSRDISNQPQHF
CDR3 DNA: TGTGCCAGCAGCCGCGACATAAGCAATCAGCCCCAGCATTTT
clone size: few
D gene: .
J gene: TRBJ1-5
V gene: TRBV3-1

CDR3 protein: CASTPADGNTIYF
CDR3 DNA: TGCGCCAGCACCCCAGCGGACGGAAACACCATATATTTT
clone size: many
D gene: .
J gene: TRBJ1-3
V gene: TRBV5-1